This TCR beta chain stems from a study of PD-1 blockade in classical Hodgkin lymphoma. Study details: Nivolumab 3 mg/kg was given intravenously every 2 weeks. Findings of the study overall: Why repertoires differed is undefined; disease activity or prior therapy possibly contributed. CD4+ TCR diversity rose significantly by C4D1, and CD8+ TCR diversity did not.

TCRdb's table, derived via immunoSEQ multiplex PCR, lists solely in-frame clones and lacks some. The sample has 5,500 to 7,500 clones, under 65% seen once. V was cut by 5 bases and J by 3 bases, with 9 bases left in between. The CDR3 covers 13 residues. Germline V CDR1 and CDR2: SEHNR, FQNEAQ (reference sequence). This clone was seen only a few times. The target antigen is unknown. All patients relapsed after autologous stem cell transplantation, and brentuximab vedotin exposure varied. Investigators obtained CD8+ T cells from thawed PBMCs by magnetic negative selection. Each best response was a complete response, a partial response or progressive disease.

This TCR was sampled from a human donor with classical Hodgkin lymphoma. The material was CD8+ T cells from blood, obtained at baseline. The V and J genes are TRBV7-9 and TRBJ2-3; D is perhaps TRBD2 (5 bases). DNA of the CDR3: TGTGCCAGCAGCGACGGACTTACAGATACGCAGTATTTT. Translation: CASSDGLTDTQYF.